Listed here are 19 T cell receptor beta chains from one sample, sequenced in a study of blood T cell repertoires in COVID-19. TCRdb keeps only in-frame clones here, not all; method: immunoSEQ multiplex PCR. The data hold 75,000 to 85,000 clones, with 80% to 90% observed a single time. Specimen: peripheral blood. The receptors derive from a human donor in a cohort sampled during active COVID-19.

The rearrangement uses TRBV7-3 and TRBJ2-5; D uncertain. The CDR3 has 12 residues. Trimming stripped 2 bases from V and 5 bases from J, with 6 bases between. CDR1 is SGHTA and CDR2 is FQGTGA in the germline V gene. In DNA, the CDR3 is TGTGCCAGCAGCTTACTATCCGAGACCCAGTACTTC. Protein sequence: CASSLLSETQYF.

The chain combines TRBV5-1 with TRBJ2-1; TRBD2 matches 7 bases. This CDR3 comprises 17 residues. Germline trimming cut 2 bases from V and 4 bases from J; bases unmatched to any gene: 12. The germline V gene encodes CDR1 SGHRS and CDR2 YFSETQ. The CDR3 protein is CASSFGLTSSLYNEQFF. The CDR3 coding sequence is TGCGCCAGCAGCTTTGGTCTGACTAGCAGCCTATACAATGAGCAGTTCTTC.

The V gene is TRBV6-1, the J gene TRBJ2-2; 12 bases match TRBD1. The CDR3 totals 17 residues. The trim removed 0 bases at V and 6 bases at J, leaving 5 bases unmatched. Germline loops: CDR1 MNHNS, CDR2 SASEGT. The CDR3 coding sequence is TGTGCCAGCAGTGAAGCCTTTGGGACAGGGGGCTCCGGGGAGCTGTTTTTT. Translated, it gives CASSEAFGTGGSGELFF.

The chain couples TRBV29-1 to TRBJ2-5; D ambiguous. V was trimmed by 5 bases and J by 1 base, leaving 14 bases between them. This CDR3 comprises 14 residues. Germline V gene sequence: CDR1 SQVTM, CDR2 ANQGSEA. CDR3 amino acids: CSVLPRSSQETQYF. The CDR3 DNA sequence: TGCAGCGTTCTCCCCCGGAGCTCCCAAGAGACCCAGTACTTC.

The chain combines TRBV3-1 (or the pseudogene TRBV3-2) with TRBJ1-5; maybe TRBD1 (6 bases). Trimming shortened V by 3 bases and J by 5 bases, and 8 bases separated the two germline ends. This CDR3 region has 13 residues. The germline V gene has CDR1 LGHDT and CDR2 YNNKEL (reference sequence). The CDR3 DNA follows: TGTGCCAGCAGCCAGGACAGAGATCAGCCCCAGCATTTT. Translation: CASSQDRDQPQHF.

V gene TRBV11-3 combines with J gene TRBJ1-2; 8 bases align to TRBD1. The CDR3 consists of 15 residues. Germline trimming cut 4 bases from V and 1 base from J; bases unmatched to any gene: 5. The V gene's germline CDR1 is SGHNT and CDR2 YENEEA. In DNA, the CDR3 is TGTGCCAGCAGCTCCCGGACAGGGCTTAACTATGGCTACACCTTC. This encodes CASSSRTGLNYGYTF.

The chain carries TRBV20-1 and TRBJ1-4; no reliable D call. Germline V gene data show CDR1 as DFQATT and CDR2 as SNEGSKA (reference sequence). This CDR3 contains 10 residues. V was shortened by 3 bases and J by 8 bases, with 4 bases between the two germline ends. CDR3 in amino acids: CSARLEKLFF. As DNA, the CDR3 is TGCAGTGCTAGGCTAGAAAAACTGTTTTTT.

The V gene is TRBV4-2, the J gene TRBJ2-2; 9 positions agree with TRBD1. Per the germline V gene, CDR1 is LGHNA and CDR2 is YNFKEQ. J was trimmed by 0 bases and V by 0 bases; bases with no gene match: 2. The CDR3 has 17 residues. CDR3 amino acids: CASSQDRTGANTGELFF. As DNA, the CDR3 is TGTGCCAGCAGCCAAGATAGGACAGGGGCGAACACCGGGGAGCTGTTTTTT.

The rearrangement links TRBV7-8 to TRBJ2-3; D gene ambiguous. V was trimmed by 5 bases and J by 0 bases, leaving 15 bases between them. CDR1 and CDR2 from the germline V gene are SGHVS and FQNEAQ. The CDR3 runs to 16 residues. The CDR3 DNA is TGTGCCAGCAGCGGAACAGACACTTCTAGCACAGATACGCAGTATTTT. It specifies CASSGTDTSSTDTQYF.

CDR3: CASSLTSSETQYF. For the CDR3, the DNA is TGTGCCAGCAGTTTGACTAGTTCAGAGACCCAGTACTTC. The chain uses TRBV12-3 or TRBV12-4 and TRBJ2-5; perhaps TRBD2 as D (6 bases). V was trimmed by 3 bases and J by 4 bases, leaving 9 bases between them. The CDR3 runs to 13 residues.

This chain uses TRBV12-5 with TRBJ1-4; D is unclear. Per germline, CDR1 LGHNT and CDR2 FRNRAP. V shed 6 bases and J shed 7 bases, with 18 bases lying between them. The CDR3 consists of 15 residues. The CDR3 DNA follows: TGTGCTAGTGGCCCAACTACCGGACGGGGTGAAAAACTGTTTTTT. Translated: CASGPTTGRGEKLFF.

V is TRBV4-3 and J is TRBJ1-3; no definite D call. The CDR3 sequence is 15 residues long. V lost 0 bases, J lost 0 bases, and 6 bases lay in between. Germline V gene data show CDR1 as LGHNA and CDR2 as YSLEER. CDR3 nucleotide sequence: TGCGCCAGCAGCCAAGACAGATACTCTGGAAACACCATATATTTT. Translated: CASSQDRYSGNTIYF.

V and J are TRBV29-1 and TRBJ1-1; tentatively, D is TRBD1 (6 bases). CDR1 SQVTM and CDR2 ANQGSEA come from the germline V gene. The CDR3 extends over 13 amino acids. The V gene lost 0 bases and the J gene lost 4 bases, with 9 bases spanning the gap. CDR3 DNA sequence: TGCAGCGTTGAAGACAGGGGTGCCACTGAAGCTTTCTTT. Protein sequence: CSVEDRGATEAFF.

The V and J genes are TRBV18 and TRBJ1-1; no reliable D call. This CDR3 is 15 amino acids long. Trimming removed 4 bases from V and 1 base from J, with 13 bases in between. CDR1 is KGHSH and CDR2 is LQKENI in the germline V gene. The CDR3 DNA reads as TGTGCCAGCTCACAGAGCCCCGATTGGAACACTGAAGCTTTCTTT. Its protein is CASSQSPDWNTEAFF.

This CDR3 reads CASSQFLTSGVEQFF. The CDR3 nucleotides are TGTGCCAGCAGCCAATTTTTGACTAGCGGGGTTGAGCAGTTCTTC. This chain connects TRBV7-2 to TRBJ2-1, with 11 bases matching TRBD2. From germline, CDR1 is SGHTA and CDR2 FQGNSA. The CDR3 is 15 amino acids. V lost 5 bases, J lost 9 bases, and 9 bases stayed unmatched.

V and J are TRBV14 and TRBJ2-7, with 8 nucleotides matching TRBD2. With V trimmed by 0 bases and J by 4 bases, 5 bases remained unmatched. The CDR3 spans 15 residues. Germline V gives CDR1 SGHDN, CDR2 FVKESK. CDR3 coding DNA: TGTGCCAGCAGCCAAGATTGGACGGGAGGGTACGAGCAGTACTTC. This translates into CASSQDWTGGYEQYF.

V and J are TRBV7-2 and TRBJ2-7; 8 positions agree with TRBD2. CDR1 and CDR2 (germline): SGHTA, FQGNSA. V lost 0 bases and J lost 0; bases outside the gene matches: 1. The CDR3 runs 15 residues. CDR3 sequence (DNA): TGTGCCAGCAGCTTAGCAGCGGGAGTCTCCTACGAGCAGTACTTC. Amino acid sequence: CASSLAAGVSYEQYF.

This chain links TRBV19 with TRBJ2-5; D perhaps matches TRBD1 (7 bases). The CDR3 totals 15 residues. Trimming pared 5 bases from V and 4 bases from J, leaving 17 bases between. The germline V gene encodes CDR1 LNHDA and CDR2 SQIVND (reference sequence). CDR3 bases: TGTGCCAGTAGTTCGGGGGCAGGGGGTCGAGAGACCCAGTACTTC. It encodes CASSSGAGGRETQYF. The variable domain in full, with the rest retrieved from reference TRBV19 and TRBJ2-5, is DGGITQSPKYLFRKEGQNVTLSCEQNLNHDAMYWYRQDPGQGLRLIYYSQIVNDFQKGDIAEGYSVSREKKESFPLTVTSAQKNPTAFYLCASSSGAGGRETQYFGPGTRLLVL.

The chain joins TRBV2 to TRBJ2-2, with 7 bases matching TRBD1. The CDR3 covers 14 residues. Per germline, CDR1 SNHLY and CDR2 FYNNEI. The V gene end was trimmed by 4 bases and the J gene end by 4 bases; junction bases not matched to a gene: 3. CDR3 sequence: CASSVTGATGELFF. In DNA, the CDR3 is TGTGCCAGCAGTGTAACAGGGGCCACCGGGGAGCTGTTTTTT. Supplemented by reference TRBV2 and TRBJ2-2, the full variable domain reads EPEVTQTPSHQVTQMGQEVILRCVPISNHLYFYWYRQILGQKVEFLVSFYNNEISEKSEIFDDQFSVERPDGSNFTLKIRSTKLEDSAMYFCASSVTGATGELFFGEGSRLTVL.